The text below deals with one T cell receptor beta chain. Its antigen is not known. Primers included in the PCR were 60 Vbeta and 13 Jbeta primers. Measured with immunoSEQ multiplex PCR; TCRdb has only the in-frame clones, and not every one. The sample yields 150,000 to 200,000 clones, around four fifths seen once. This sample stems from a study of cytomegalovirus exposure and HLA in healthy donors. Study-level findings and limits: A later analysis reportedly identified an Asian-associated ancestry cluster as carrying fewer N-insertions than the approximately 670-donor mean. Within an earlier analysis, most TCR beta V segments proved productive either about 90% or about 30% of the time.

V dropped 9 bases and J dropped 4 bases, with 17 bases sitting between them. The CDR3 extends over 14 amino acids. Germline CDR1 SEHNR, CDR2 FQNEAQ (reference sequence). The sequence was collected from a male donor in good health and CMV-seronegative. The V call is TRBV7-9, the J call TRBJ2-3; D may be TRBD2 (5 bases). Sequenced input: PBMCs. The CDR3 DNA reads TGTGCCAGGGAAGTGGTTAGCGACTCAGATACGCAGTATTTT. Translated: CAREVVSDSDTQYF. The full variable domain, completed using reference TRBV7-9 and TRBJ2-3, is DTGVSQNPRHKITKRGQNVTFRCDPISEHNRLYWYRQTLGQGPEFLTYFQNEAQLEKSRLLSDRFSAERPKGSFSTLEIQRTEQGDSAMYLCAREVVSDSDTQYFGPGTRLTVL.